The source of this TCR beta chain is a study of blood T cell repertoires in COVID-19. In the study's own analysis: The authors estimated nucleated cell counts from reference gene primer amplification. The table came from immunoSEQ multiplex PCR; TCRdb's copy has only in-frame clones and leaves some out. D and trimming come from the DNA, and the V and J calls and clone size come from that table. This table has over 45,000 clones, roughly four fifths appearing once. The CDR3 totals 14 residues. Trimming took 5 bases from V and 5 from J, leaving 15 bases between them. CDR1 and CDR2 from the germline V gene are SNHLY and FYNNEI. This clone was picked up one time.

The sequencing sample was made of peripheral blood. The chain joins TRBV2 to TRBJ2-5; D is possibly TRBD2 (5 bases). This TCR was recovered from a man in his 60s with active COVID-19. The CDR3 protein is CASSSDPRRETQYF. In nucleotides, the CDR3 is TGTGCCAGCAGTTCCGACCCTAGGAGGGAGACCCAGTACTTC.